This TCR beta chain emerged from a study of tumor-infiltrating lymphocytes in localized non-small cell lung cancer. General observations from the study: Different pieces of the same tissue were used for each assay.

With respect to this clone: Antigen unknown.

Clones were sequenced by immunoSEQ multiplex PCR, and TCRdb holds only the in-frame ones, with some missing. The sample includes around 17,000 clones, 65% to 85% of them seen just once. The V gene's germline CDR1 is LGHNA and CDR2 YNFKEQ. V lost 4 bases to trimming and J lost 10 bases; unmatched junction nucleotides: 12. The CDR3 extends over 14 amino acids. Sequencing was carried out using uninvolved lung tissue not adjacent to the tumor. The rearrangement joins TRBV4-2 to TRBJ1-2; 7 positions match TRBD1. The TCR sequence derives from a human donor with non-small cell lung cancer. The CDR3 loop reads CASSLAGTDLDYTF. CDR3 sequence (DNA): TGTGCCAGCAGCCTCGCCGGGACAGACCTGGACTACACCTTC.